The clone carrying this T cell receptor beta chain was counted only a few times. Each person with ophthalmopathy scored at least 3 on the Clinical Activity Score, reached NOSPECS grade 4 or higher, and had been ill under 3 months. This entry comes from a study of T cells in Graves' hyperthyroidism and ophthalmopathy. The CDR3 spans 14 residues. V was pared by 7 bases and J by 3 bases, with 16 bases between. Germline V gives CDR1 MNHNS, CDR2 SASEGT. Amplification yielded TCR beta CDR3 regions, with RNA transcripts as the source. A set of HTBI primers served as the primers for a first-round RT-PCR of the TCR CDR3. TCRdb processed the multiplex PCR reads anew with MiXCR; each CDR3 protein has one entry. Of roughly 500,000 distinct CDR3 sequences listed, approximately 22% are singletons.

The sample was blood. This sequence originates from a woman aged 70-85 years with Graves' ophthalmopathy. The V call is TRBV6-1, the J call TRBJ2-7; D not resolved. For the CDR3, the DNA is TGTGCCAGCACCCCGCGCAGGATGGACTACGAGCAGTACTTC. Its translation: CASTPRRMDYEQYF.